This T cell receptor beta chain was identified in a study of shared clonotypes between healthy human individuals (TCRdb year 2020). For the study in its entirety: A couple of women and a few men aged 18 to 49 years were included in the cohort. For each donor, CD4 naive and CD4 memory were each run on three plates, CD8 naive on two plates, and CD8 memory on one plate. The study deeply sequenced blood TCR repertoires of five healthy adults to estimate repertoire size and the extent of clonotype sharing between individuals. Libraries were prepared and TCR repertoires were sequenced by different laboratories using diverse techniques, in order to increase sequencing depth and limit assay-specific biases. Between about 0.9 and 8.9 billion PBMCs per donor were obtained by leukapheresis. Broader findings and caveats from the paper: Only blood was sampled, and tissue TCR repertoires likely differ from those in blood. Pairwise subsampling led to the expectation that sequencing depth would affect the degree of clonotype sharing among donors. Because the study included only a small number of donors, the genetic and exposure-history diversity represented was limited. Estimated clonotype richness was generally larger for naive than for memory subsets. Even with the large sequencing depth, rarefaction of the sorted-subset datasets indicated that sequencing was incomplete. Compared with non-shared clonotypes, clonotypes shared by all four sorted-subset donors had higher generation probabilities. When four donors were compared, the shared fraction of clonotypes was about 5% for naive CD4, 3.5% for naive CD8, 2% to 2.5% for memory CD4, and 0.35% to 0.5% for memory CD8.

Using the deep immunoSEQ assay, TCR CDR3 regions were amplified from genomic DNA by multiplex PCR. Extracted genomic DNA from each cell subset was spread evenly across all wells of several immunoSEQ 96-well plates, with each plate serving as a replicate. Each replicate PCR for sorted subsets received about 210 ng genomic DNA, equal to about 30,000 T cell genomes. Purified libraries were measured with a Qubit 3.0 fluorometer, size-checked on a Bioanalyzer 2100, and measured again with the KAPA Library Quantification kit. Each immunoSEQ 96-well plate was sequenced on its own single-read 150-cycle Illumina NextSeq 550 flow cell. In the paper's pipeline: Because only junctional sequences without quality scores were contained in the immunoSEQ output, filtering matching that applied to full-length reads could not be performed. Sequences were annotated with PyIR, a Python wrapper for IgBLAST v1.9, using IMGT germline references to assign V/J genes and CDR3. Reads were removed for weak V/J assignments (E-value above 1e-6), missing CDR3, stop codons, out-of-frame junctions, or ambiguous translated residues. A V3J clonotype was defined by an identical inferred V gene, J gene, and CDR3 amino acid sequence. Percentage overlap between repertoires was computed as shared unique clonotypes divided by the size of the smaller repertoire. Richness of each repertoire was evaluated using RTK rarefaction, the Chao1 estimator, and Recon v2.1 estimates of unobserved clonotypes. For all TCRbeta clonotypes obtained by the gDNA method from a handful of donors, generation probabilities were computed with OLGA. The clones in this table, taken by TCRdb from immuneACCESS, are in-frame only. Not every clone is retained; where verified, under half of the shortfall comes from an unresolved V gene, and the cause of the rest is unknown. V and J calls plus clone size are reproduced from that table; the DNA served to infer D and trimming. The sample table lists about 2.1 million clones, approximately 92% of them with a count of one. The leading ten clones occupy 1.5% to 2% of the sample.

As concerns this clone: Its antigen is currently not known. The sample holds no much larger clone one base away, and base qualities are not on file.

CD8 naive samples were obtained by positive selection for CCR7 among CD45RO-negative cells, yielding a CD45RA+CCR7+ population from which TemRA cells were excluded. Healthy HIV-negative adults with no recently reported acute infections or vaccinations were included as donors. All donors were Caucasian adults living in Nashville, Tennessee, USA. Blood was obtained by leukapheresis, after which PBMCs were separated by Ficoll-Histopaque density gradient centrifugation and cryopreserved in liquid nitrogen vapor phase. Analytical flow cytometry was used to check the purity and quantity of each magnetically sorted T cell population. Genomic DNA was isolated from each sorted fraction and quantified by UV absorbance on a Nanodrop 2000c. V ends up 4 bases short and J 8 bases short, with an unmatched junction base count of 12. Spanning cysteine to phenylalanine, the CDR3 consists of 15 amino acids. Kept here is only the CDR3 DNA, which spans 45 bases and is read in frame from base 1. According to the germline V gene, CDR1 reads SGHDT and CDR2 reads YYEEEE.

The source of this sequence is a man between 18 and 35 years old in good health. Some clones in this sample may be carry-over from other donors' samples. Input material: naive CD8+ T cells from PBMCs. According to the study, the label for this sample's cell subset or site signals: CD45RA+CCR7+. Recombination joined TRBV5-6 with TRBJ1-1; the junction holds 9 bases that match TRBD1. The CDR3 protein sequence reads: CASSPAPGQGLEAFF. The nucleotide sequence reads TGTGCCAGCAGCCCCGCCCCGGGACAGGGTTTGGAAGCTTTCTTT.